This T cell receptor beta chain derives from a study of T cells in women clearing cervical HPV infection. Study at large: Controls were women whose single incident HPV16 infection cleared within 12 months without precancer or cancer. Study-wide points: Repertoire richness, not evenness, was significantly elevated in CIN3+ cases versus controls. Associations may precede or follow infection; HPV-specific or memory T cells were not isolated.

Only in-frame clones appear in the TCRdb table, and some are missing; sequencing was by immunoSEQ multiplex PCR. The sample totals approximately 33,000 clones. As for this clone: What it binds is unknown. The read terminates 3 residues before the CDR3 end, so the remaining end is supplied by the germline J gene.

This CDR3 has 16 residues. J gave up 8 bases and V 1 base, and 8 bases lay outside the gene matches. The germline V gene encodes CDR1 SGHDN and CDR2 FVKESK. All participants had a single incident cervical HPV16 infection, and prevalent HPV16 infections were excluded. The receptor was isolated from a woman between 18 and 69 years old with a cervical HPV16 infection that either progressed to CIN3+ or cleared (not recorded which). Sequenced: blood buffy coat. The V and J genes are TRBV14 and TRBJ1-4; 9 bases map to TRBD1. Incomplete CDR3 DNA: TGTGCCAGCAGCCAAGGGACAGGGGACCTGGGGGAAAAA. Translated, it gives CASSQGTGDLGEK. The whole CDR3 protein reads CASSQGTGDLGEKLFF.